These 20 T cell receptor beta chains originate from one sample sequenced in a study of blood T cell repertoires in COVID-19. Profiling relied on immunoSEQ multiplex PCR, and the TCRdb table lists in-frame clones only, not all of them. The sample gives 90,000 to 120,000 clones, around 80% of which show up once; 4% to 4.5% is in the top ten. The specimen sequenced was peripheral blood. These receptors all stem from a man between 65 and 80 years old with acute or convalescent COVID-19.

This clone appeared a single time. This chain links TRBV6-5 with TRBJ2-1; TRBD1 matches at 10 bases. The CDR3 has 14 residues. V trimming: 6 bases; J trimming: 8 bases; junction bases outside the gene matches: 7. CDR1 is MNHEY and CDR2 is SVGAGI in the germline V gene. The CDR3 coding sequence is TGTGCCAGCAGCATGACAGGGGGCAGGTATGAGCAGTTCTTC. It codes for CASSMTGGRYEQFF.

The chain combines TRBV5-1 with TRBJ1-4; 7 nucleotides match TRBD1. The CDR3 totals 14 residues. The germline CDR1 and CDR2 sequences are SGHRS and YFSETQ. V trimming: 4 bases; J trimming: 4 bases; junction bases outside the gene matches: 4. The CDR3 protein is CASSPGQLNEKLFF. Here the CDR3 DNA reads TGCGCCAGCAGCCCGGGACAGCTTAATGAAAAACTGTTTTTT. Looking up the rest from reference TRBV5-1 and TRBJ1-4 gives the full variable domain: KAGVTQTPRYLIKTRGQQVTLSCSPISGHRSVSWYQQTPGQGLQFLFEYFSETQRNKGNFPGRFSGRQFSNSRSEMNVSTLELGDSALYLCASSPGQLNEKLFFGSGTQLSVL.

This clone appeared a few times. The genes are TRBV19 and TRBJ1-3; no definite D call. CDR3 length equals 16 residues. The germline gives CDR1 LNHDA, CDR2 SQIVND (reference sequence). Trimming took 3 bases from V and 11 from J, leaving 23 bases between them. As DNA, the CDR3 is TGTGCCAGTAGTATCCGGCCCACAACAGTCTCTCGCGCCATATATTTT. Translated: CASSIRPTTVSRAIYF.

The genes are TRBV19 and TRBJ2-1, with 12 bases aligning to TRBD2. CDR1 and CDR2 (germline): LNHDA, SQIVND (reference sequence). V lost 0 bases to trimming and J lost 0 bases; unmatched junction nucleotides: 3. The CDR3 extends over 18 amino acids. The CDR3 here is CASSIDKTSGGSYNEQFF. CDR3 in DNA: TGTGCCAGTAGTATAGACAAGACTAGCGGGGGCTCCTACAATGAGCAGTTCTTC.

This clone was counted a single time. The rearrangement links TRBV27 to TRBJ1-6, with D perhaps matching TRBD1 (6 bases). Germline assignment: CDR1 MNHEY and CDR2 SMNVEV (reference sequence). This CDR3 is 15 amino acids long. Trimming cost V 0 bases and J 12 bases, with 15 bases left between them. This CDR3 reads CASSLSGQPGGPLHF. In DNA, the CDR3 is TGTGCCAGCAGTTTATCAGGACAGCCAGGAGGACCCCTCCACTTT.

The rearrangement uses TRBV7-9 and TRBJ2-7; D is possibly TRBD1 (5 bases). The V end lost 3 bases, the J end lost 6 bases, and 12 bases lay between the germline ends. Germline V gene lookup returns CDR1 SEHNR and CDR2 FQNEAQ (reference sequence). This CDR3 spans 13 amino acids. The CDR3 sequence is CASSFNPGSEQYF. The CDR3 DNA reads TGTGCCAGCAGCTTTAACCCAGGGTCCGAGCAGTACTTC.

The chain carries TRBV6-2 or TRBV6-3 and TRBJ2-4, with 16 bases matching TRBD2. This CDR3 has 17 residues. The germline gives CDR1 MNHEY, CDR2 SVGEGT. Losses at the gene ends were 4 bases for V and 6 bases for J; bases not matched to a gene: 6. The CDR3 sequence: CASSLGLAGGPGNIQYF. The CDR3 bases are TGTGCCAGCAGTTTGGGACTAGCGGGGGGGCCGGGAAACATTCAGTACTTC.

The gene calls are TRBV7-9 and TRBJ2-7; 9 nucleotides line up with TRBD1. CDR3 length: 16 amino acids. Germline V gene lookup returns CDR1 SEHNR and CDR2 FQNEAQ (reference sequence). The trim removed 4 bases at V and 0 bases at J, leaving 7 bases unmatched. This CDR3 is CASSWGTGFGSYEQYF. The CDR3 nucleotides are TGTGCCAGCAGCTGGGGGACAGGGTTCGGCTCCTACGAGCAGTACTTC.

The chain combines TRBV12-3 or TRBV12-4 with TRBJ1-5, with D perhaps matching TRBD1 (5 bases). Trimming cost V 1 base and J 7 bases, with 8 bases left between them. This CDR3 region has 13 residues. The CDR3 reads CASSLGTNQPQHF. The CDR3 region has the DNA TGTGCCAGCAGTTTAGGGACAAACCAGCCCCAGCATTTT.

The CDR3 sequence: CASSHKRAGGHEQYF. DNA of the CDR3: TGTGCCAGCAGCCACAAGCGGGCAGGGGGCCATGAGCAGTACTTC. The chain has TRBV7-8 and TRBJ2-7, with TRBD1 identical over 8 bases. CDR3 length equals 15 residues. Germline CDR1 and CDR2: SGHVS and FQNEAQ. With 5 bases clipped from V and 7 bases from J, the junction kept 13 bases outside the gene matches.

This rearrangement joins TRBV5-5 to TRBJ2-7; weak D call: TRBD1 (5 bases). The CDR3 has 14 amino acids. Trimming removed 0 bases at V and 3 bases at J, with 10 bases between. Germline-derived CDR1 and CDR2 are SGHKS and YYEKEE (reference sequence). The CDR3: CASSLEGVGYEQYF. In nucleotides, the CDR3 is TGTGCCAGCAGCTTGGAAGGGGTCGGCTACGAGCAGTACTTC.

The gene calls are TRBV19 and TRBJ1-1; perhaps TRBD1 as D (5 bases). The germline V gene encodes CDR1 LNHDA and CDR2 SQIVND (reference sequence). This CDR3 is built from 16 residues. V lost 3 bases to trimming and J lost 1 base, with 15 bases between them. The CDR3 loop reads CASSMAGIGRNTEAFF. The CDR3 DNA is TGTGCCAGTAGTATGGCAGGGATCGGACGGAACACTGAAGCTTTCTTT.

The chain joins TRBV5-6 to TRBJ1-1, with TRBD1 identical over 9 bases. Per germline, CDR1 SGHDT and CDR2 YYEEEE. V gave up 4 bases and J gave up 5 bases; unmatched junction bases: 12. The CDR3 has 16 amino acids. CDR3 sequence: CASSHTGTGWVTEAFF. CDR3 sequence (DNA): TGTGCCAGCAGCCACACCGGGACAGGGTGGGTTACTGAAGCTTTCTTT. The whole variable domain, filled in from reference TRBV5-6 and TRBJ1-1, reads DAGVTQSPTHLIKTRGQQVTLRCSPKSGHDTVSWYQQALGQGPQFIFQYYEEEERQRGNFPDRFSGHQFPNYSSELNVNALLLGDSALYLCASSHTGTGWVTEAFFGQGTRLTVV.

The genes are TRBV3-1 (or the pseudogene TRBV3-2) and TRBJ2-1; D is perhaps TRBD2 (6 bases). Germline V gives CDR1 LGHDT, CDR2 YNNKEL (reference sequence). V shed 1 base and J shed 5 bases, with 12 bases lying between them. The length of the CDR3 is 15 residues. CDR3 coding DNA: TGTGCCAGCAGCCAAGGCACGGCGGGAAACAATGAGCAGTTCTTC. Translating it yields CASSQGTAGNNEQFF.

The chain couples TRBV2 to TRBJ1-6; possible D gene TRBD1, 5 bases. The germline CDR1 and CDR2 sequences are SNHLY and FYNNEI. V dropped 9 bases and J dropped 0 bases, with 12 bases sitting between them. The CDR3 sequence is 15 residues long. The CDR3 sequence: CASSDTSSYNSPLHF. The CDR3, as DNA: TGTGCCAGTTCGGACACGAGCTCCTATAATTCACCCCTCCACTTT. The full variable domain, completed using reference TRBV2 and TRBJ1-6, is EPEVTQTPSHQVTQMGQEVILRCVPISNHLYFYWYRQILGQKVEFLVSFYNNEISEKSEIFDDQFSVERPDGSNFTLKIRSTKLEDSAMYFCASSDTSSYNSPLHFGNGTRLTVT.

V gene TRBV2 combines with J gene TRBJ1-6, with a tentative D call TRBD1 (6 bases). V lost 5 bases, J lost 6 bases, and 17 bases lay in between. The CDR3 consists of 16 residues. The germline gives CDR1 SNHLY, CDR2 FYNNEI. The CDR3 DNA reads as TGTGCCAGCAGTCACCGACAGGTTTCCCCTAATTCACCCCTCCACTTT. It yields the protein CASSHRQVSPNSPLHF.

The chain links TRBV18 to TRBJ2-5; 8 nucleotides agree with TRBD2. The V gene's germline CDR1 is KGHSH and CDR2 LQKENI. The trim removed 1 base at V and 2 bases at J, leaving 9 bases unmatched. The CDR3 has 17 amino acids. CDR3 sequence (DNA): TGTGCCAGCTCACCACTTCTCGTCGGGGGGGAGCAAGAGACCCAGTACTTC. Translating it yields CASSPLLVGGEQETQYF. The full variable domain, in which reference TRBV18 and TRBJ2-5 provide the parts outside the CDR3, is NAGVMQNPRHLVRRRGQEARLRCSPMKGHSHVYWYRQLPEEGLKFMVYLQKENIIDESGMPKERFSAEFPKEGPSILRIQQVVRGDSAAYFCASSPLLVGGEQETQYFGPGTRLLVL.

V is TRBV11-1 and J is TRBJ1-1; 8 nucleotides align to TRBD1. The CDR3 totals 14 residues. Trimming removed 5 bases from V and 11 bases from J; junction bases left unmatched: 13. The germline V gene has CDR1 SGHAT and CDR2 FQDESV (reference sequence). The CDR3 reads CASSLGGQVPGAFF. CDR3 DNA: TGTGCCAGCAGCCTAGGGGGACAGGTGCCAGGGGCTTTCTTT.

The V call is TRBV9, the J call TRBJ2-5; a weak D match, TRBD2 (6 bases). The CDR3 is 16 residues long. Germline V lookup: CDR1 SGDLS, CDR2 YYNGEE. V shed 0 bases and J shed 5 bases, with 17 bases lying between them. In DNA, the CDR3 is TGTGCCAGCAGCGTAGCCCCCCTCGCGGGGTCGGAGACCCAGTACTTC. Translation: CASSVAPLAGSETQYF.

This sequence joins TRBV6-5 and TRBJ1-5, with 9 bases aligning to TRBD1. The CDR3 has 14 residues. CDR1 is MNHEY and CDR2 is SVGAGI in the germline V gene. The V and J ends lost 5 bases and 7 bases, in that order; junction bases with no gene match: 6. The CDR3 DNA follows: TGTGCCAGCAGTCCCGGGACAGGGAAACAGCCCCAGCATTTT. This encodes CASSPGTGKQPQHF.